The 11 T cell receptor beta chains listed next were all sequenced from one sample in a study of high-grade serous ovarian cancer treatment subgroups. Tumor tissue was taken before any definitive surgery or chemotherapy was given. Here immunoSEQ multiplex PCR was the method, and the copy in TCRdb shows in-frame clones only, minus some. This sample has more than 15,000 clones, with around 73% found just once. What was sequenced was tumor tissue. The source of these receptors is a human donor with high-grade serous ovarian cancer.

This chain uses TRBV18 with TRBJ2-7; D unresolved. Trimming pared 1 base from V and 2 bases from J, leaving 12 bases between. The CDR3 is 15 residues long. The V gene's germline CDR1 is KGHSH and CDR2 LQKENI. In nucleotides, the CDR3 is TGTGCCAGCTCACCACGTATGGGAAATGCCTACGAGCAGTACTTC. Amino acid sequence: CASSPRMGNAYEQYF.

The chain carries TRBV7-9 and TRBJ2-3, with D unclear. Trimming stripped 3 bases from V and 5 bases from J, with 12 bases between. CDR3 length: 14 amino acids. The V gene's germline CDR1 is SEHNR and CDR2 FQNEAQ (reference sequence). The CDR3 coding sequence is TGTGCCAGCAGCTTCCCCTCGGATTTAGATACGCAGTATTTT. Translated, it gives CASSFPSDLDTQYF.

This clone has just a few counts. The chain has TRBV6-5 and TRBJ1-2; D is ambiguous. The germline gives CDR1 MNHEY, CDR2 SVGAGI. The CDR3 extends over 14 amino acids. The germline V and J ends were trimmed by 5 bases and 2 bases, with 12 bases remaining between them. The CDR3 loop is CASSPRARNYGYTF. The DNA of the CDR3 is TGTGCCAGCAGTCCCCGGGCCAGGAACTATGGCTACACCTTC.

This clone has more than one count but fewer than ten. V is TRBV7-2 and J is TRBJ1-5; D not resolved. Trimming shortened V by 5 bases and J by 3 bases, and 20 bases separated the two germline ends. CDR1 is SGHTA, CDR2 FQGNSA, per germline. This CDR3 contains 17 residues. The CDR3 region has the DNA TGTGCCAGCAGCCCCGTCCCGTTGGCGGCGTTCAATCAGCCCCAGCATTTT. It is translated as CASSPVPLAAFNQPQHF.

A single count supports this clone. The chain carries TRBV7-2 and TRBJ2-5; 10 positions match TRBD2. CDR1 SGHTA and CDR2 FQGNSA come from the germline V gene. CDR3 length: 16 residues. The V gene end was trimmed by 3 bases and the J gene end by 7 bases; junction bases not matched to a gene: 11. The CDR3 sequence: CASSFQRGGRAGTQYF. The CDR3 DNA reads as TGTGCCAGCAGCTTCCAGCGGGGGGGCCGGGCCGGGACCCAGTACTTC.

This clone was seen only once. V and J are TRBV28 and TRBJ1-6; D is unresolved. Per the germline V gene, CDR1 is MDHEN and CDR2 is SYDVKM. V dropped 8 bases and J dropped 1 base, with 6 bases sitting between them. This CDR3 is 13 amino acids long. The CDR3 coding sequence is TGTGCCAGCCGTAGGTCCTATAATTCACCCCTCCACTTT. Translating gives CASRRSYNSPLHF. The variable domain in full, with the rest retrieved from reference TRBV28 and TRBJ1-6, is DVKVTQSSRYLVKRTGEKVFLECVQDMDHENMFWYRQDPGLGLRLIYFSYDVKMKEKGDIPEGYSVSREKKERFSLILESASTNQTSMYLCASRRSYNSPLHFGNGTRLTVT.

This sequence joins TRBV14 and TRBJ2-5; D is possibly TRBD1 (7 bases). Looked up from germline, CDR1 is SGHDN and CDR2 is FVKESK. Trimming stripped 2 bases from V and 2 bases from J, with 12 bases between. The CDR3 consists of 15 residues. This CDR3 is CASSQQTGRQETQYF. The DNA of the CDR3 is TGTGCCAGCAGCCAACAGACAGGGAGGCAAGAGACCCAGTACTTC.

V gene TRBV4-3 combines with J gene TRBJ2-3; D ambiguous. Germline assignment: CDR1 LGHNA and CDR2 YSLEER. This CDR3 comprises 12 residues. Trimming removed 3 bases at V and 7 bases at J, with 8 bases between. The CDR3 is CASSHWGNTQYF. The DNA for the CDR3 is TGCGCCAGCAGCCATTGGGGAAATACGCAGTATTTT.

The CDR3 here is CDLGLNTGELFF. Written as DNA, the CDR3 is TGTGACTTAGGACTCAACACCGGGGAGCTGTTTTTT. The V and J genes are TRBV5-3 and TRBJ2-2; D may be TRBD2 (5 bases). TRBV5-3 is marked as an open reading frame, function uncertain. This CDR3 is 12 amino acids long.

The chain employs TRBV19 and TRBJ2-2; no definite D call. Per germline, CDR1 LNHDA and CDR2 SQIVND (reference sequence). This CDR3 comprises 12 residues. V was pared by 4 bases and J by 3 bases, with 3 bases between. CDR3 in DNA: TGTGCCAGTAGTACCCACACCGGGGAGCTGTTTTTT. Amino acid sequence: CASSTHTGELFF.

The chain links TRBV4-3 to TRBJ1-3; unclear D gene. Looked up from germline, CDR1 is LGHNA and CDR2 is YSLEER. The CDR3 is 17 amino acids. V lost 2 bases to trimming and J lost 3 bases, with 17 bases between them. The CDR3 DNA reads TGCGCCAGCAGCCAATCGGAGCAGGCGAAGAGTGGAAACACCATATATTTT. Translation gives CASSQSEQAKSGNTIYF.